The next 15 T cell receptor beta chains were all read from a single sample in a study of response to subunit inactivated influenza vaccine. TCRdb fed the RT-PCR reads into MiXCR, producing one record per CDR3 protein. Of around 790,000 distinct CDR3 sequences detected, over 20% appear once; the ten largest clones hold roughly a tenth. Specimen: PBMCs from blood, collected around 5 days after vaccination. The receptors shown here come from a man in his fifties or sixties who received an inactivated influenza vaccine.

In its sample, this clonotype was seen a few times. DNA for the CDR3: TGTGCCAGCAGCGTAGATATGCGGCCCTCCTACAATGAGCAGTTCTTC. Protein: CASSVDMRPSYNEQFF. The J gene is TRBJ2-1, the V gene TRBV9; no firm D call. Between the trimmed V and J ends, which lost 0 bases and 0 bases, there was a span of 10 bases. Looked up from germline, CDR1 is SGDLS and CDR2 is YYNGEE. This CDR3 has 16 residues. The entire variable domain, with the rest obtained from reference TRBV9 and TRBJ2-1, is as follows: DSGVTQTPKHLITATGQRVTLRCSPRSGDLSVYWYQQSLDQGLQFLIQYYNGEERAKGNILERFSAQQFPDLHSELNLSSLELGDSALYFCASSVDMRPSYNEQFFGPGTRLTVL.

In this sample, this clonotype turned up a few times. The J gene is TRBJ2-1, the V gene TRBV20-1; 12 nucleotides line up with TRBD2. Germline CDR1 reads DFQATT; CDR2 reads SNEGSKA (reference sequence). This CDR3 has 16 residues. V lost 3 bases and J lost 5; bases outside the gene matches: 8. In DNA form, the CDR3 reads TGCAGTGCTAGTGGGCTAGCGGGAGGGCCGCACAATGAGCAGTTCTTC. Residues: CSASGLAGGPHNEQFF.

This clonotype was observed many times. The chain uses TRBV12-3 or TRBV12-4 and TRBJ1-1, with 8 bases aligning to TRBD1. The ends lost 5 bases at V and 4 bases at J; junction bases unmatched: 3. CDR3 size: 13 residues. The CDR3 DNA reads as TGTGCCAGCAGTAGAGGACAGGGCACTGAAGCTTTCTTT. Residues: CASSRGQGTEAFF.

This clonotype showed up just a few times. The genes are TRBV6-5 and TRBJ1-1; 7 nucleotides line up with TRBD1. The CDR3 covers 15 residues. With V trimmed by 0 bases and J by 4 bases, 5 bases remained unmatched. Germline CDR1 MNHEY, CDR2 SVGAGI. The CDR3 nucleotides read TGTGCCAGCAGTTACTCTTCCCAGGGGGGCACTGAAGCTTTCTTT. It is translated as CASSYSSQGGTEAFF.

V and J are TRBV15 and TRBJ2-5; D ambiguous. The CDR3 spans 13 residues. Trimming shortened V by 8 bases and J by 5 bases, and 15 bases separated the two germline ends. From germline, CDR1 is LNHNV and CDR2 YYDKDF (reference sequence). The chain's CDR3 is CATALGKFETQYF. The CDR3 bases are TGTGCCACCGCCCTGGGGAAGTTCGAGACCCAGTACTTC.

In this sample, this clonotype turned up a few times. The gene calls are TRBV7-9 and TRBJ2-5; the match to TRBD2 covers 9 bases. The CDR3 has 16 amino acids. The V and J ends lost 3 bases and 2 bases, in that order; junction bases with no gene match: 7. Germline assignment: CDR1 SEHNR and CDR2 FQNEAQ (reference sequence). In DNA form, the CDR3 reads TGTGCCAGCAGCTTTTTAGCGGGAGAACCACAAGAGACCCAGTACTTC. Amino acid sequence: CASSFLAGEPQETQYF.

This clonotype was counted between two and nine times. The V call is TRBV6-5, the J call TRBJ2-1; the match to TRBD2 covers 9 bases. V lost 4 bases, J lost 7 bases, and 8 bases stayed unmatched. CDR1 is MNHEY and CDR2 is SVGAGI in the germline V gene. The CDR3 is 15 amino acids. The CDR3 spells CASSLAGESWNEQFF. Written as DNA, the CDR3 is TGTGCCAGCAGTTTAGCGGGAGAGTCATGGAATGAGCAGTTCTTC.

This clonotype was seen a few times. The junction and the germline gene differ at one end; a read error may be behind it. V and J are TRBV10-3 and TRBJ2-4; a weak D match, TRBD2 (5 bases). The CDR3 is 13 residues long. From germline, CDR1 is ENHRY and CDR2 SYGVKD. The CDR3 nucleotides read TGTGCCATCGGTGACGGGAATAAAAACATTCAGTACTTC. Encoded protein: CAIGDGNKNIQYF.

This clonotype was found a few times. The chain couples TRBV2 to TRBJ2-5, with 8 nucleotides matching TRBD2. The germline V gene encodes CDR1 SNHLY and CDR2 FYNNEI. The CDR3 runs 14 residues. The J segment lost 7 bases and the V segment lost 3 bases, leaving 7 bases of the junction unmatched. The CDR3 reads CASSDDSGMGTQYF. Here the CDR3 DNA reads TGTGCCAGCAGTGATGATAGCGGGATGGGGACCCAGTACTTC.

With respect to this clonotype: At one boundary the junction diverges from the germline segment, which might be a read error. The J gene is TRBJ2-2, the V gene TRBV7-2; D is ambiguous. There are 14 residues in the CDR3. Looked up from germline, CDR1 is SGHTA and CDR2 is FQGNSA. The CDR3 DNA reads TGTGCCAGCAGTTTAGTTCCCTCAGCCGGGGAGCTGTTTTTT. This translates into CASSLVPSAGELFF.

This clonotype was seen many times. This sequence joins TRBV5-1 and TRBJ2-7, with TRBD2 as a possible D gene (6 bases). Deletions cut 4 bases from V and 7 bases from J, with 9 bases between. This CDR3 spans 11 amino acids. The germline V gene has CDR1 SGHRS and CDR2 YFSETQ. CDR3 sequence reads: CASSGDSEQYF. The CDR3, as DNA: TGCGCCAGCAGCGGGGACTCGGAGCAGTACTTC.

This clonotype occurred a few times. CDR3 in DNA: TGCGCCAGCAGCTACCGACGGCTAGCGGGACCCCTCGAGCAGTACTTC. It yields the protein CASSYRRLAGPLEQYF. The V gene is TRBV5-1, the J gene TRBJ2-7, with 9 positions matching TRBD2. J was trimmed by 6 bases and V by 3 bases; bases with no gene match: 13. The germline CDR1 and CDR2 sequences are SGHRS and YFSETQ. CDR3 length equals 16 residues.

This clonotype was counted between two and nine times. The chain links TRBV7-9 to TRBJ2-1, with 7 positions matching TRBD2. After removal of 2 bases from V and 2 bases from J, the junction contained 3 bases not matched to a gene. This CDR3 comprises 15 residues. The V gene's germline CDR1 is SEHNR and CDR2 FQNEAQ (reference sequence). The CDR3 bases are TGTGCCAGCAGCTTACAGCTAGCGGCCTACAATGAGCAGTTCTTC. Protein product: CASSLQLAAYNEQFF. The full variable domain, with the rest looked up from reference TRBV7-9 and TRBJ2-1, is DTGVSQNPRHKITKRGQNVTFRCDPISEHNRLYWYRQTLGQGPEFLTYFQNEAQLEKSRLLSDRFSAERPKGSFSTLEIQRTEQGDSAMYLCASSLQLAAYNEQFFGPGTRLTVL.

The V gene is TRBV19, the J gene TRBJ1-1; a weak D match, TRBD1 (5 bases). Germline CDR1 and CDR2: LNHDA and SQIVND (reference sequence). V gave up 3 bases and J gave up 1 base, with 12 bases separating them. CDR3 length: 15 residues. In DNA form, the CDR3 reads TGTGCCAGTAGTATGAGCTTGGGGGGGAACACTGAAGCTTTCTTT. Its translation: CASSMSLGGNTEAFF.

This clonotype has a handful of counts. V gene TRBV29-1 combines with J gene TRBJ1-1, with 8 bases aligning to TRBD1. With V trimmed by 7 bases and J by 6 bases, 10 bases remained unmatched. Germline CDR1 reads SQVTM; CDR2 reads ANQGSEA. The CDR3 sequence is 13 residues long. CDR3 nucleotide sequence: TGCAGCGGGACCGAGGACAGGGCTTCTGAAGCTTTCTTT. Its translation is CSGTEDRASEAFF.